The subject of this entry is one T cell receptor beta chain. Its antigen is not identified. The source of the sample is a study of response to subunit inactivated influenza vaccine. CDR3 size: 13 residues. Germline V gives CDR1 SQVTM, CDR2 ANQGSEA. Trimming left V 7 bases short and J 1 base short, with 10 bases between. Each CDR3 protein gets one entry after TCRdb re-called the RT-PCR reads with MiXCR. This sample yields about 520,000 distinct CDR3 sequences, of which around 25% are seen a single time; less than 2.5% belongs to the top ten. General study points: The authors put forward the suggestion that each seasonal influenza vaccination may bring in only a limited number of new T cells.

Specimen: CD4+ T cells sorted from PBMCs, collected roughly 5 days after vaccination. The V call is TRBV29-1, the J call TRBJ1-4; no reliable D call. The source is a man aged 45 to 65 who received an inactivated influenza vaccine. The CDR3 region has the DNA TGCAGCGCCGGAGTGGGAACTAATGAAAAACTGTTTTTT. It specifies CSAGVGTNEKLFF.